The 26 T cell receptor beta chains below come from one sample, sequenced in a study of cytomegalovirus exposure and HLA in healthy donors. With 60 Vbeta and 13 Jbeta primers, the PCR was carried out. Here immunoSEQ multiplex PCR was the method, and the copy in TCRdb shows in-frame clones only, minus some. The sample shows over 100,000 clones, approximately 80% of them seen only once. The sequenced material came from PBMCs. These receptors were taken from a female donor in good health and CMV-seronegative.

V gene TRBV15 combines with J gene TRBJ2-7; D uncertain. The germline V gene encodes CDR1 LNHNV and CDR2 YYDKDF (reference sequence). This CDR3 spans 13 amino acids. Trimming stripped 0 bases from V and 4 bases from J, with 7 bases between. This CDR3 is CATSRDVGYEQYF. For the CDR3, the DNA is TGTGCCACCAGCAGAGATGTCGGGTACGAGCAGTACTTC. Combining the CDR3 with reference TRBV15 and TRBJ2-7 gives the whole variable domain DAMVIQNPRYQVTQFGKPVTLSCSQTLNHNVMYWYQQKSSQAPKLLFHYYDKDFNNEADTPDNFQSRRPNTSFCFLDIRSPGLGDTAMYLCATSRDVGYEQYFGPGTRLTVT.

The V gene is TRBV7-3, the J gene TRBJ2-5, with 9 bases that match TRBD2. CDR1 is SGHTA and CDR2 is FQGTGA in the germline V gene. Trimming removed 2 bases from V and 2 bases from J; junction bases left unmatched: 3. The CDR3 runs 15 residues. CDR3 DNA: TGTGCCAGCAGCTTAGAGGCGGGGGGGCAAGAGACCCAGTACTTC. Protein product: CASSLEAGGQETQYF. Full variable domain (outside the CDR3, taken from reference TRBV7-3 and TRBJ2-5): GAGVSQTPSNKVTEKGKYVELRCDPISGHTALYWYRQSLGQGPEFLIYFQGTGAADDSGLPNDRFFAVRPEGSVSTLKIQRTERGDSAVYLCASSLEAGGQETQYFGPGTRLLVL.

The chain is built from TRBV29-1 and TRBJ1-3; D is possibly TRBD1 (5 bases). Germline assignment: CDR1 SQVTM and CDR2 ANQGSEA. V gave up 6 bases and J gave up 3 bases, with 15 bases separating them. The CDR3 consists of 14 residues. The CDR3 loop is CSVSGGEVGNTIYF. The DNA of the CDR3 is TGCAGCGTGAGTGGAGGGGAGGTTGGAAACACCATATATTTT.

The chain has TRBV6-1 and TRBJ1-5, with a possible D match to TRBD1 (5 bases). The ends were cut back, 5 bases at V and 7 bases at J, with 18 bases in the middle. This CDR3 spans 15 amino acids. Germline V gives CDR1 MNHNS, CDR2 SASEGT. This chain's CDR3 is CASSPQPQGNQPQHF. The DNA of the CDR3 is TGTGCCAGCAGTCCCCAACCTCAGGGTAACCAGCCCCAGCATTTT.

DNA for the CDR3: TGTGCCAGCAGCCCTAGGACTAGCGGGGCACGAGGGACCCAGTACTTC. Translation: CASSPRTSGARGTQYF. V is TRBV11-1 and J is TRBJ2-5; 12 bases fit TRBD2. The germline gives CDR1 SGHAT, CDR2 FQDESV (reference sequence). V lost 5 bases to trimming and J lost 7 bases; unmatched junction nucleotides: 11. This CDR3 region has 16 residues.

This chain uses TRBV7-2 with TRBJ1-2; TRBD1 matches 7 bases. The CDR3 runs to 15 residues. Germline CDR1 is SGHTA and CDR2 is FQGNSA. With V trimmed by 4 bases and J by 6 bases, 11 bases remained unmatched. The CDR3 DNA reads as TGTGCCAGCAGCTGGCGTTTGGGGCAGGGGGATGGCTACACCTTC. It specifies CASSWRLGQGDGYTF. The entire variable domain, with the rest obtained from reference TRBV7-2 and TRBJ1-2, is as follows: GAGVSQSPSNKVTEKGKDVELRCDPISGHTALYWYRQSLGQGLEFLIYFQGNSAPDKSGLPSDRFSAERTGGSVSTLTIQRTQQEDSAVYLCASSWRLGQGDGYTFGSGTRLTVV.

The chain uses TRBV5-1 and TRBJ2-6; D ambiguous. Germline CDR1 is SGHRS and CDR2 is YFSETQ. CDR3 size: 13 residues. Trimming shortened V by 5 bases and J by 4 bases, and 7 bases separated the two germline ends. The CDR3 bases are TGCGCCAGCAGGGCACAGGGGGCCAACGTCCTGACTTTC. As protein: CASRAQGANVLTF.

The chain couples TRBV18 to TRBJ2-7; D not resolved. Deletions cut 3 bases from V and 2 bases from J, with 11 bases between. The CDR3 spans 14 residues. Germline V gene sequence: CDR1 KGHSH, CDR2 LQKENI. The CDR3 loop is CASSPPSRTYEQYF. DNA of the CDR3: TGTGCCAGCTCACCCCCATCGAGAACCTACGAGCAGTACTTC.

The chain is built from TRBV20-1 and TRBJ2-5, with no clear D. Germline V gene sequence: CDR1 DFQATT, CDR2 SNEGSKA (reference sequence). The CDR3 loop spans 11 amino acids. The ends were cut back, 8 bases at V and 5 bases at J, with 12 bases in the middle. The CDR3 loop reads CSRSRLETQYF. The DNA of the CDR3 is TGCAGTCGCTCCAGGCTGGAGACCCAGTACTTC.

CDR3 nucleotides: TGTGCCACCAGCAGAAAGGAGGTAGCTTTCTTT. It is translated as CATSRKEVAFF. The rearrangement joins TRBV15 to TRBJ1-1, with D unclear. V was clipped by 2 bases and J by 10 bases, with 8 bases between them. The germline V gene encodes CDR1 LNHNV and CDR2 YYDKDF (reference sequence). This CDR3 contains 11 residues.

The chain is built from TRBV19 and TRBJ2-3, with 9 bases fitting TRBD2. In germline, CDR1 is LNHDA, CDR2 SQIVND (reference sequence). This CDR3 comprises 17 residues. The V gene end was trimmed by 5 bases and the J gene end by 0 bases; junction bases not matched to a gene: 9. The CDR3 sequence: CASSPPPGTSSTDTQYF. CDR3 nucleotide sequence: TGTGCCAGTAGTCCCCCCCCCGGGACTAGCAGCACAGATACGCAGTATTTT.

J is TRBJ2-5 and V is TRBV7-2; 8 bases map to TRBD1. Germline V gene sequence: CDR1 SGHTA, CDR2 FQGNSA. The ends lost 8 bases at V and 4 bases at J; junction bases unmatched: 3. The CDR3 is made up of 12 amino acids. The CDR3, as DNA: TGTGCCAGCGGACAGGGATCAGAGACCCAGTACTTC. This codes for CASGQGSETQYF.

The chain combines TRBV9 with TRBJ2-1; 8 positions agree with TRBD2. There are 18 residues in the CDR3. CDR1 and CDR2 from the germline V gene are SGDLS and YYNGEE. The junction had 16 bases not matched to a gene; V was cut back by 1 base and J by 7 bases. The CDR3: CASSVITSSSGVGNEQFF. The DNA of the CDR3 is TGTGCCAGCAGCGTAATAACCTCTAGTAGCGGGGTGGGGAATGAGCAGTTCTTC.

This rearrangement joins TRBV30 to TRBJ1-1, with 7 bases identical to TRBD1. J lost 11 bases, V lost 0 bases, and 9 bases had no gene match. The CDR3 is 13 amino acids. From germline, CDR1 is GTSNPN and CDR2 SVGIG (reference sequence). The CDR3 DNA sequence: TGTGCCTGGAGTGTAAACGCTGGGACAGATGCTTTCTTT. Protein product: CAWSVNAGTDAFF. The full variable domain, completed using reference TRBV30 and TRBJ1-1, is SQTIHQWPATLVQPVGSPLSLECTVEGTSNPNLYWYRQAAGRGLQLLFYSVGIGQISSEVPQNLSASRPQDRQFILSSKKLLLSDSGFYLCAWSVNAGTDAFFGQGTRLTVV.

The V gene is TRBV15, the J gene TRBJ2-5; possibly TRBD2 for D (6 bases). The end of the DNA is better explained by TRBJ2-7, so the J call may be wrong. CDR3 size: 12 residues. Germline V gives CDR1 LNHNV, CDR2 YYDKDF (reference sequence). Here the CDR3 DNA reads TGTGCCACCCTCACGGGGGACTACGAGCAGTACTTC. Its translation is CATLTGDYEQYF.

This chain uses TRBV7-2 with TRBJ1-2; 9 nucleotides align to TRBD1. The CDR3 is 16 residues long. Germline V gene data show CDR1 as SGHTA and CDR2 as FQGNSA. V dropped 6 bases and J dropped 4; count of bases not matched to a gene: 12. CDR3 nucleotide sequence: TGTGCCAGCAGTCTTTTTACAGGGGGCTCTCCCTATGGCTACACCTTC. Amino acids: CASSLFTGGSPYGYTF.

This chain links TRBV6-5 with TRBJ2-1, with 11 bases lining up with TRBD2. Trimming took 10 bases from V and 7 from J; bases not matched to a gene: 9. Germline CDR1 reads MNHEY; CDR2 reads SVGAGI. The CDR3 is 14 amino acids. CDR3 residues: CATEGTSGSNEQFF. Here the CDR3 DNA reads TGTGCCACCGAGGGGACTAGCGGCTCGAATGAGCAGTTCTTC.

This clone was seen a few times. The chain recombines TRBV30 with TRBJ1-2, with D tentatively TRBD1 (6 bases). This CDR3 spans 18 amino acids. V lost 2 bases to trimming and J lost 3 bases, with 25 bases between them. Germline V lookup: CDR1 GTSNPN, CDR2 SVGIG (reference sequence). The CDR3 coding sequence is TGTGCCTGGAGTACATTTACCACGGAGGCAGGGGAATACTATGGCTACACCTTC. Protein product: CAWSTFTTEAGEYYGYTF.

J is TRBJ1-2 and V is TRBV6-4, with D perhaps TRBD1 (6 bases). V dropped 6 bases and J dropped 5 bases, with 22 bases sitting between them. The germline V gene encodes CDR1 MRHNA and CDR2 SNTAGT. The CDR3 length is 16 residues. The CDR3: CASRNRDTMQQYGYTF. In DNA form, the CDR3 reads TGTGCCAGCAGGAACCGGGACACCATGCAACAATATGGCTACACCTTC.

This clone has only one observation. The chain combines TRBV6-1 with TRBJ2-1; 13 nucleotides match TRBD2. There are 15 residues in the CDR3. V shed 9 bases and J 7 bases; nucleotides not matched to a gene: 9. The germline V gene encodes CDR1 MNHNS and CDR2 SASEGT. DNA for the CDR3: TGTGCCAGTAAAAAGACTAGCGGGGGGCGGAATGAGCAGTTCTTC. Translation gives CASKKTSGGRNEQFF.

The chain uses TRBV27 and TRBJ1-2, with unresolved D. CDR3 length: 13 amino acids. The germline V gene encodes CDR1 MNHEY and CDR2 SMNVEV (reference sequence). Deletions cut 2 bases from V and 4 bases from J, with 8 bases between. CDR3 nucleotides: TGTGCCAGCAGTTTAAACGGGGTCTATGGCTACACCTTC. Translation gives CASSLNGVYGYTF.

The chain's CDR3 is CASSSLPGQKAFF. The CDR3 coding sequence is TGTGCCAGCAGTTCGTTACCGGGACAGAAAGCTTTCTTT. This chain connects TRBV27 to TRBJ1-1, with TRBD1 matching over 7 bases. V lost 4 bases, J lost 9 bases, and 8 bases stayed unmatched. Germline CDR1 MNHEY, CDR2 SMNVEV (reference sequence). The CDR3 loop spans 13 amino acids.

V and J are TRBV25-1 and TRBJ2-3; a weak D match, TRBD1 (6 bases). The germline V gene encodes CDR1 MGHDK and CDR2 SYGVNS. Trimming cost V 5 bases and J 2 bases, with 17 bases left between them. The CDR3 has 16 amino acids. The CDR3 sequence is CASSSPGRGVTDTQYF. In DNA form, the CDR3 reads TGTGCCAGCAGTTCCCCGGGCAGGGGAGTCACAGATACGCAGTATTTT.

This clone has a single count. The CDR3 DNA is TGTGCCAGCAGCAATTTAGCGGGCCCTACAGATACGCAGTATTTT. It codes for CASSNLAGPTDTQYF. The genes are TRBV5-8 and TRBJ2-3; TRBD2 agrees at 7 bases. The CDR3 is made up of 15 amino acids. Trimming at V came to 4 bases and at J to 3 bases, leaving 8 bases not matched to a gene. The germline V gene has CDR1 SGHTS and CDR2 YDEGEE.

The chain joins TRBV6-5 to TRBJ1-2, with TRBD1 matching 7 bases. J lost 8 bases, V lost 2 bases, and 8 bases had no gene match. The CDR3 contains 14 residues. Germline CDR1 reads MNHEY; CDR2 reads SVGAGI. In DNA, the CDR3 is TGTGCCAGCAGTTACGCCCCAGGGGGTCGGGGCTACACCTTC. Encoded protein: CASSYAPGGRGYTF.

The J gene is TRBJ1-2, the V gene TRBV7-9, with D hard to call. CDR3 size: 14 residues. Germline V gene sequence: CDR1 SEHNR, CDR2 FQNEAQ (reference sequence). V was clipped by 5 bases and J by 3 bases, with 13 bases between them. CDR3 in amino acids: CASSLDLEYYGYTF. CDR3 in DNA: TGTGCCAGCAGCCTCGATCTAGAATACTATGGCTACACCTTC.